This T cell receptor (beta chain) was identified during a study of early T cells in non-severe SARS-CoV-2 infection. Ten or more counts support this clonotype. This CDR3 has 16 amino acids. Per the germline V gene, CDR1 is LGHNA and CDR2 is YNFKEQ. V was pared by 0 bases and J by 1 base, with 2 bases of the junction left unmatched. TCRdb reanalysed the 5' RACE reads using MiXCR and keeps one entry per CDR3 protein. Of tens of thousands of distinct CDR3 sequences listed, less than 6.5% are singletons. This sequence was found in an adult who was a healthcare worker with PCR-confirmed SARS-CoV-2 infection or an uninfected control (not recorded which). The chain recombines TRBV4-2 with TRBJ2-5; 10 positions match TRBD2. Sequencing used whole blood, obtained at baseline. The CDR3 region is CASSQDTSGTQETQYF. DNA of the CDR3: TGTGCCAGCAGCCAAGATACTAGCGGGACCCAAGAGACCCAGTACTTC.